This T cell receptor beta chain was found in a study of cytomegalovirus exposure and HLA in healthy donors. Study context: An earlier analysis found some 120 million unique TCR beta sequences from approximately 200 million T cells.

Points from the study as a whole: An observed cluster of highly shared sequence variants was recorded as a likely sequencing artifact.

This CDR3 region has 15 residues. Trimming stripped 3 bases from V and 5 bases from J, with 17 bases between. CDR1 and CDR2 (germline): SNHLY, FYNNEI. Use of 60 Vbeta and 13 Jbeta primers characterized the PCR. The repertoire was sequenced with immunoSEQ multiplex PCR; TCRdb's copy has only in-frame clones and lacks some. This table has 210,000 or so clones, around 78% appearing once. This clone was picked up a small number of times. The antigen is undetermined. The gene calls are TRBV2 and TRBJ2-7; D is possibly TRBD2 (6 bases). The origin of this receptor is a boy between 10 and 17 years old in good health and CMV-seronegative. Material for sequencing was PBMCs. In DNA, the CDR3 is TGTGCCAGCAGTGAGGCCCCCACAGGAGGGCACGAGCAGTACTTC. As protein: CASSEAPTGGHEQYF.